A single sample is the source of the 18 T cell receptor beta chains below, sequenced in a study of OX40 agonist ivuxolimab in advanced cancers. Assay: immunoSEQ multiplex PCR; the TCRdb copy retains only in-frame clones and omits some. The sample lists 75,000 to 90,000 clones, about 90% occurring once. The sample consisted of CD4+ or CD8+ T cells sorted from blood, taken in a trial of the OX40 agonist ivuxolimab. The receptors originated from an adult with an advanced solid tumor such as melanoma, head and neck, liver or kidney cancer.

The chain is built from TRBV9 and TRBJ2-1; TRBD1 agrees at 12 bases. This CDR3 is built from 16 residues. V gave up 1 base and J gave up 6 bases; unmatched junction bases: 5. Germline CDR1 reads SGDLS; CDR2 reads YYNGEE. CDR3 DNA: TGTGCCAGCAGCGTAACCGGGACAGGGGGCATCAATGAGCAGTTCTTC. Protein sequence: CASSVTGTGGINEQFF.

The chain uses TRBV30 and TRBJ1-1, with D tentatively TRBD1 (6 bases). Looked up from germline, CDR1 is GTSNPN and CDR2 is SVGIG (reference sequence). The CDR3 runs to 17 residues. The V end was cut by 3 bases, the J end by 7 bases, with 27 bases between. The CDR3 loop reads CAWSNAPSGWGRDEAFF. The CDR3 nucleotides are TGTGCCTGGAGCAATGCCCCTTCGGGGTGGGGGCGAGATGAAGCTTTCTTT.

V usage is TRBV29-1 and J usage is TRBJ1-2; a weak D match, TRBD1 (6 bases). V lost 3 bases and J 7 bases, leaving 9 bases between the germline ends. Germline CDR1 SQVTM, CDR2 ANQGSEA. The CDR3 loop spans 11 amino acids. The CDR3 DNA is TGCAGCGTTGAGGGGGGGGCTGGCTACACCTTC. It yields the protein CSVEGGAGYTF.

V gene TRBV28 combines with J gene TRBJ2-1; D may be TRBD2 (7 bases). V was pared by 5 bases and J by 4 bases, with 12 bases between. Germline lookup yields CDR1 MDHEN and CDR2 SYDVKM. The CDR3 is 14 amino acids. The CDR3 spells CASSTGGLYNEQFF. CDR3 DNA sequence: TGTGCCAGCAGTACCGGGGGGCTATACAATGAGCAGTTCTTC.

The rearrangement joins TRBV9 to TRBJ1-2; 8 nucleotides line up with TRBD1. The CDR3 sequence is 17 residues long. V lost 4 bases, J lost 4 bases, and 15 bases stayed unmatched. Germline CDR1 is SGDLS and CDR2 is YYNGEE. This CDR3 reads CASSSSPRTGRSYGYTF. For the CDR3, the DNA is TGTGCCAGCAGCTCCTCCCCAAGGACAGGGCGATCCTATGGCTACACCTTC. The full variable domain, its missing parts supplied by reference TRBV9 and TRBJ1-2, is DSGVTQTPKHLITATGQRVTLRCSPRSGDLSVYWYQQSLDQGLQFLIQYYNGEERAKGNILERFSAQQFPDLHSELNLSSLELGDSALYFCASSSSPRTGRSYGYTFGSGTRLTVV.

This clone has more than one count but fewer than ten. The rearrangement joins TRBV5-6 to TRBJ2-7, with TRBD1 matching 9 bases. V lost 3 bases to trimming and J lost 3 bases; unmatched junction nucleotides: 7. CDR1 is SGHDT and CDR2 is YYEEEE in the germline V gene. CDR3 length: 15 amino acids. The CDR3, as DNA: TGTGCCAGCAGCTCCTACGGGACAGGGCACTACGAGCAGTACTTC. Protein: CASSSYGTGHYEQYF. Full variable domain (remainder filled in from reference TRBV5-6 and TRBJ2-7): DAGVTQSPTHLIKTRGQQVTLRCSPKSGHDTVSWYQQALGQGPQFIFQYYEEEERQRGNFPDRFSGHQFPNYSSELNVNALLLGDSALYLCASSSYGTGHYEQYFGPGTRLTVT.

The chain recombines TRBV15 with TRBJ2-7; D tentatively reads TRBD1 or TRBD2 (5 bases each). This CDR3 has 13 residues. V was pared by 5 bases and J by 1 base, with 9 bases between. Germline values: CDR1 LNHNV, CDR2 YYDKDF (reference sequence). CDR3 coding DNA: TGTGCCACCAGCGGGACGGATTCCTACGAGCAGTACTTC. Translating gives CATSGTDSYEQYF.

V and J are TRBV9 and TRBJ2-3, with D unresolved. Germline values: CDR1 SGDLS, CDR2 YYNGEE. Trimming stripped 0 bases from V and 5 bases from J, with 4 bases between. There are 12 residues in the CDR3. CDR3: CASSVVRDTQYF. The CDR3 DNA is TGTGCCAGCAGCGTAGTCCGAGATACGCAGTATTTT.

The rearrangement links TRBV19 to TRBJ2-1; D not resolved. Trimming stripped 3 bases from V and 0 bases from J, with 12 bases between. CDR3 length: 16 residues. Germline V gives CDR1 LNHDA, CDR2 SQIVND (reference sequence). The CDR3 DNA reads as TGTGCCAGTAGTATCATGGGGTTCGGCTCCTACAATGAGCAGTTCTTC. Translated: CASSIMGFGSYNEQFF.

This chain links TRBV5-5 with TRBJ1-1; D gene uncertain. This CDR3 comprises 12 residues. Germline-derived CDR1 and CDR2 are SGHKS and YYEKEE (reference sequence). V dropped 2 bases and J dropped 5 bases, with 7 bases sitting between them. CDR3 sequence reads: CASSFGETEAFF. The CDR3 coding sequence is TGTGCCAGCAGCTTCGGGGAGACTGAAGCTTTCTTT.

In nucleotides, the CDR3 is TGTGCCAGCAGCCAAGAATCCAGCCGTGATGAGCAGTTCTTC. Protein: CASSQESSRDEQFF. V usage is TRBV4-2 and J usage is TRBJ2-1; D ambiguous. V lost 0 bases and J lost 8, with 11 bases in between. From germline, CDR1 is LGHNA and CDR2 YNFKEQ. The CDR3 runs 14 residues.

The V call is TRBV5-6, the J call TRBJ2-1; D call uncertain. Germline V gene sequence: CDR1 SGHDT, CDR2 YYEEEE. The CDR3 totals 12 residues. Between the trimmed V and J ends, which lost 0 bases and 8 bases, there was a span of 6 bases. The CDR3 DNA follows: TGTGCCAGCAGCTTGGAAAGCCATGAGCAGTTCTTC. Its translation is CASSLESHEQFF.

The chain couples TRBV6-5 to TRBJ1-3; D is possibly TRBD1 (5 bases). The CDR3 totals 15 residues. Germline V CDR1 and CDR2: MNHEY, SVGAGI. V was trimmed by 3 bases and J by 4 bases, leaving 13 bases between them. CDR3 DNA sequence: TGTGCCAGCAGTTATAACGGGGGTGCGGGAAACACCATATATTTT. Translating gives CASSYNGGAGNTIYF.

This clone came up once. J is TRBJ2-1 and V is TRBV19, with D possibly TRBD2 on 6 matching bases. The CDR3 is 14 amino acids. V lost 1 base to trimming and J lost 5 bases, with 9 bases between them. Germline CDR1 LNHDA, CDR2 SQIVND (reference sequence). CDR3 nucleotides: TGTGCCAGTAGTATAGTAGCGGCCCACAATGAGCAGTTCTTC. This encodes CASSIVAAHNEQFF.

Worth noting for this clone: One end of the junction fails to match germline, which may point to a read error. The V gene is TRBV28, the J gene TRBJ2-7; D remains ambiguous. This CDR3 spans 12 amino acids. Germline CDR1 MDHEN, CDR2 SYDVKM. CDR3 in DNA: TGTACCAGCAGTTTTGGAGCCTACGAGCAGTACTTC. This encodes CTSSFGAYEQYF.

The J gene is TRBJ1-5, the V gene TRBV4-1; D gene uncertain. CDR1 and CDR2 (germline): MGHRA, YSYEKL. There are 12 residues in the CDR3. Trimming shortened V by 3 bases and J by 6 bases, and 6 bases separated the two germline ends. CDR3 region: CASSQGTQPQHF. The CDR3 DNA reads as TGCGCCAGCAGCCAGGGCACTCAGCCCCAGCATTTT.

The J gene is TRBJ2-3, the V gene TRBV5-1; D is tentatively TRBD1 or TRBD2 (5 bases each). The CDR3 is made up of 12 amino acids. V lost 4 bases, J lost 6 bases, and 9 bases lay in between. Germline CDR1 SGHRS, CDR2 YFSETQ. The DNA of the CDR3 is TGCGCCAGCAGCGGGACCGTGGATACGCAGTATTTT. This sequence encodes CASSGTVDTQYF.

The sample holds one count of this clone. The chain combines TRBV5-6 with TRBJ2-1, with D uncertain. From germline, CDR1 is SGHDT and CDR2 YYEEEE. This CDR3 is built from 15 residues. V was trimmed by 0 bases and J by 4 bases, leaving 11 bases between them. Written as DNA, the CDR3 is TGTGCCAGCAGCTTGGCAGGTGGAGTTTACAATGAGCAGTTCTTC. Its protein is CASSLAGGVYNEQFF.